This TCR beta chain originates from a study of shared clonotypes between healthy human individuals. In the study overall: A donor's plate count was three for CD4 naive and three for CD4 memory; CD8 naive had two and CD8 memory one. Regarding the study as a whole: Few donors restricted represented genetic and exposure-history diversity.

A remark on this clone: Its antigen is not identified. Other DNA sequences in this specimen translate into the identical CDR3.

This CDR3 comprises 14 residues. Trimming cost V 1 base and J 0 bases, with 7 bases left between them. In germline, CDR1 is SGHRS, CDR2 YFSETQ. Every subset had its genomic DNA shared out evenly among several immunoSEQ plates. Sequenced by immunoSEQ multiplex PCR; TCRdb stores in-frame clones only, minus some. The table includes about 2.5 million clones, approximately 90% detected once. The investigators split CD4+ cells into a CD45RA+ naive subset and a CD45RA-negative memory subset. The clonotype was recovered from a man aged 18 to 30 in good health. Some clones in this sample may be carry-over from other donors' samples. The sample comprised naive CD4+ T cells from PBMCs. The subset: CD45RA+ positively selected. This chain connects TRBV5-1 to TRBJ1-1, with no clear D. The CDR3: CASSLTGLNTEAFF. The CDR3 bases are TGCGCCAGCAGCTTGACGGGTTTGAACACTGAAGCTTTCTTT.